This T cell receptor (beta chain) was sequenced in a study of blood T cell repertoires in COVID-19. Study details: In each case, the material was cDNA or gDNA derived from T cells, B-cell-depleted T cells, or PBMCs.

The CDR3 is made up of 16 amino acids. V dropped 4 bases and J dropped 0; count of bases not matched to a gene: 7. Germline CDR1 reads SGHNT; CDR2 reads YYREEE (reference sequence). Enrollees, roughly 18 to 89 years old, lived in roughly 24 US areas. Grouping used clinical history reported by participants in a survey and questionnaire. This table comes from immunoSEQ multiplex PCR, and its TCRdb copy is limited to in-frame clones, with some not included. The sample lists under 200,000 clones, over 75% seen once, with more than 6.5% in the top ten. This TCR derives from a woman in her 50s who had recovered from COVID-19. Sequenced: PBMCs or T cells enriched from blood (not recorded which). The genes are TRBV5-4 and TRBJ2-1, with TRBD2 matching over 7 bases. The CDR3 reads CASSPRDYRSYNEQFF. The CDR3, as DNA: TGTGCCAGCAGCCCCCGGGACTACCGCTCCTACAATGAGCAGTTCTTC.